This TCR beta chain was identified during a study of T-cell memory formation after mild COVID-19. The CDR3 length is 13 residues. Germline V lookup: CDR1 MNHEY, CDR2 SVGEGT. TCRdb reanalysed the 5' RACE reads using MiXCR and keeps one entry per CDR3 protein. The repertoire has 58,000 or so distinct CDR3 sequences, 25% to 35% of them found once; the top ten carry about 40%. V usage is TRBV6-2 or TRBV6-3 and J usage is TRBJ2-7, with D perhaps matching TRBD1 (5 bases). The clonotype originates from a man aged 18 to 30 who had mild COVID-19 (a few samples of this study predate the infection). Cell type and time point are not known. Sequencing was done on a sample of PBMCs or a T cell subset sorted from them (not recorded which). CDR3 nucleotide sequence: TGTACCAGCAGAATTTCAGGGCGTTACGAGCAGTACGTC. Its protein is CTSRISGRYEQYV.